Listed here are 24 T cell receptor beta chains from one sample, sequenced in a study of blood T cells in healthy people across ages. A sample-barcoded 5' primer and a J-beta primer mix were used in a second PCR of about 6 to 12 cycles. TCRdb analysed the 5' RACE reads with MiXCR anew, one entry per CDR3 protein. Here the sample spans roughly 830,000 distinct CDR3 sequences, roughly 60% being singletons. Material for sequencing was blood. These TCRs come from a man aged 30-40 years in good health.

In nucleotides, the CDR3 is TGTGCCAGCAGTTTCTTCGGGCAGGGAGACACCGGGGAGCTGTTTTTT. Encoded protein: CASSFFGQGDTGELFF. The chain employs TRBV27 and TRBJ2-2, with D tentatively TRBD1 or TRBD2 (5 bases each). CDR3 length: 16 residues. Deletions cut 3 bases from V and 3 bases from J, with 14 bases between. From germline, CDR1 is MNHEY and CDR2 SMNVEV (reference sequence).

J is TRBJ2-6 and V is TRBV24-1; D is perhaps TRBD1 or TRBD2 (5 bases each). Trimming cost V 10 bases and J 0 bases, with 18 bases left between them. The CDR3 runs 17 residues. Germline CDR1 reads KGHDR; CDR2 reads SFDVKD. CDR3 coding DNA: TGTGCCACTAGTATCCGGGACGGGACCTCTGGGGCCAACGTCCTGACTTTC. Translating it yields CATSIRDGTSGANVLTF.

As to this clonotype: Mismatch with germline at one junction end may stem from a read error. CDR3 region: CVSRPGQGGSSYEQYF. For the CDR3, the DNA is TGTGTCAGCAGACCAGGACAGGGAGGGAGCTCCTACGAGCAGTACTTC. This rearrangement joins TRBV6-5 to TRBJ2-7, with D possibly matching TRBD1 (8 bases). The CDR3 has 16 residues. Per germline, CDR1 MNHEY and CDR2 SVGAGI.

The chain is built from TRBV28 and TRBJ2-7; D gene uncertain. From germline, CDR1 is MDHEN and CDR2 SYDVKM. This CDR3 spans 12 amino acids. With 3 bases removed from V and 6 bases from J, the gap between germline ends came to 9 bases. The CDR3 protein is CASSFGRGEQYF. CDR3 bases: TGTGCCAGCAGTTTTGGTCGTGGCGAGCAGTACTTC.

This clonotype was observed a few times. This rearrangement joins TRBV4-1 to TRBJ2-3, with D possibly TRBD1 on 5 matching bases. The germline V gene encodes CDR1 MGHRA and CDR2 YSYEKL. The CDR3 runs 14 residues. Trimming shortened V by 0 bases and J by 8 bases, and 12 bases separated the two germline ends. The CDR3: CASSQDRVEGTQYF. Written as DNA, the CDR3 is TGCGCCAGCAGCCAAGACAGGGTTGAAGGTACGCAGTATTTT.

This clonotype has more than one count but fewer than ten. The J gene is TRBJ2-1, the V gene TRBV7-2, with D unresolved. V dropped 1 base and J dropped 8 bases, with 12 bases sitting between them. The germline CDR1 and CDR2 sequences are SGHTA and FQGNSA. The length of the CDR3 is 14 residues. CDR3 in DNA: TGTGCCAGCAGCTTAGATCCAGGTTCCCATGAGCAGTTCTTC. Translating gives CASSLDPGSHEQFF.

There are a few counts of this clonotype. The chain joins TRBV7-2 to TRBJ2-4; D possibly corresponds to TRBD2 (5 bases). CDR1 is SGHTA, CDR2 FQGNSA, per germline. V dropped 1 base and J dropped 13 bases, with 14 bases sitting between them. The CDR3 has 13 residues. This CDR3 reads CASSLVGYGEQYF. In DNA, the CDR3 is TGTGCCAGCAGCTTAGTCGGGTACGGGGAGCAGTACTTC.

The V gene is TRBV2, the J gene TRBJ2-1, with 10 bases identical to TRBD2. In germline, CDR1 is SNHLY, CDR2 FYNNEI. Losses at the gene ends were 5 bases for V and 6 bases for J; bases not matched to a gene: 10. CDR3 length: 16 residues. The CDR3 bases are TGTGCCAGCAGTCCGAGCGGGGGGGCGGGATGCAATGAGCAGTTCTTC. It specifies CASSPSGGAGCNEQFF. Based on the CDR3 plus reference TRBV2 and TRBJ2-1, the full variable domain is EPEVTQTPSHQVTQMGQEVILRCVPISNHLYFYWYRQILGQKVEFLVSFYNNEISEKSEIFDDQFSVERPDGSNFTLKIRSTKLEDSAMYFCASSPSGGAGCNEQFFGPGTRLTVL.

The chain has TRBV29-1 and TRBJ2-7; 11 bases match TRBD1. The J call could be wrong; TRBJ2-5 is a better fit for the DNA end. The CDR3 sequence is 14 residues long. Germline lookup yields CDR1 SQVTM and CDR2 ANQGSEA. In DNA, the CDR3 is TGCAGCGTTGTAAGGACAGGGGGCGGGGAGACCCAGTACTTC. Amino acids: CSVVRTGGGETQYF.

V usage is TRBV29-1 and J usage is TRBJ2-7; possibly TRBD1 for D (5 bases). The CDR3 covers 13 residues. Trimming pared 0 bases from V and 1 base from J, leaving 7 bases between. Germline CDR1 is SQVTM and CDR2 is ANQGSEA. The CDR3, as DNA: TGCAGCGTTGAAGAGCAGGGATCCTACGAGCAGTACTTC. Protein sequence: CSVEEQGSYEQYF.

CDR3 loop: CASTTGRGGDEAFF. The CDR3 DNA sequence: TGTGCCAGCACCACCGGTCGGGGAGGGGATGAAGCTTTCTTT. The gene calls are TRBV12-3 or TRBV12-4 and TRBJ1-1; D may be TRBD1 (5 bases). The CDR3 covers 14 residues. V dropped 7 bases and J dropped 7 bases, with 19 bases sitting between them.

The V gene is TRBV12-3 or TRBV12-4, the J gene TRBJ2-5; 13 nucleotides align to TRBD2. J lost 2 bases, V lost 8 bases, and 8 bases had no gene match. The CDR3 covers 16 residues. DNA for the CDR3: TGTGCCAGCGTAGGTCCGGGACTAGCGGGACAAGAGACCCAGTACTTC. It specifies CASVGPGLAGQETQYF.

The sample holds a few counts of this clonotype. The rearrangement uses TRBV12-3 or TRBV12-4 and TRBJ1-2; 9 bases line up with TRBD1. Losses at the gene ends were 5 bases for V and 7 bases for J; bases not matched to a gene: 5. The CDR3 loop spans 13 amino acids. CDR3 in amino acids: CASSPGQGFGYTF. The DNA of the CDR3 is TGTGCCAGCAGTCCGGGACAGGGTTTTGGCTACACCTTC.

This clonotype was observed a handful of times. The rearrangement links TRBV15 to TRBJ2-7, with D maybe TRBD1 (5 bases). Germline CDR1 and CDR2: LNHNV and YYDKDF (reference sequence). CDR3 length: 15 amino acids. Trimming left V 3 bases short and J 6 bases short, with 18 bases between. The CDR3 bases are TGTGCCACCAGCAGGGATAGGGGCGAAGGTTCCGAGCAGTACTTC. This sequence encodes CATSRDRGEGSEQYF.

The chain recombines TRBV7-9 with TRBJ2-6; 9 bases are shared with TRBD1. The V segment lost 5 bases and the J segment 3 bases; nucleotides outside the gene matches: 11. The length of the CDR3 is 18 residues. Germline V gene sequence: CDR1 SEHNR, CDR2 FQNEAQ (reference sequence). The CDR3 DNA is TGTGCCAGCAGCCTATCCGGGACAGGGTCGGTTGGGGCCAACGTCCTGACTTTC. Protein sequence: CASSLSGTGSVGANVLTF.

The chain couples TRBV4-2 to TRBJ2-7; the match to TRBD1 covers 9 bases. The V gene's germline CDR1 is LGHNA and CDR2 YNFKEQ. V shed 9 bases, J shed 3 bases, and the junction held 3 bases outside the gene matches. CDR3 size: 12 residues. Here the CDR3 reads CASGGQGYEQYF. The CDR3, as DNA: TGTGCCAGTGGGGGACAGGGCTACGAGCAGTACTTC.

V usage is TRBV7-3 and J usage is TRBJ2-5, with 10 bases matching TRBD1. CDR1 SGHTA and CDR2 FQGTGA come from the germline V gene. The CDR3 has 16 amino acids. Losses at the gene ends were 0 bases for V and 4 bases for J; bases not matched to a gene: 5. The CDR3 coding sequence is TGTGCCAGCAGCTTAACACCGACAGGGGGCATAGAGACCCAGTACTTC. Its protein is CASSLTPTGGIETQYF.

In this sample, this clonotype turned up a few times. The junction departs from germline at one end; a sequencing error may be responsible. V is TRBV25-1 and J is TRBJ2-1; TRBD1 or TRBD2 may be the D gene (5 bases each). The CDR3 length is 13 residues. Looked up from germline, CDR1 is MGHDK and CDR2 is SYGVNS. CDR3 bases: TGTGCCAGCATTCCAGGTGGGGGTCATGAGCAGTTTTTC. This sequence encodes CASIPGGGHEQFF. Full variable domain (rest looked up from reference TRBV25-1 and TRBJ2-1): EADIYQTPRYLVIGTGKKITLECSQTMGHDKMYWYQQDPGMELHLIHYSYGVNSTEKGDLSSESTVSRIRTEHFPLTLESARPSHTSQYLCASIPGGGHEQFFGPGTRLTVL.

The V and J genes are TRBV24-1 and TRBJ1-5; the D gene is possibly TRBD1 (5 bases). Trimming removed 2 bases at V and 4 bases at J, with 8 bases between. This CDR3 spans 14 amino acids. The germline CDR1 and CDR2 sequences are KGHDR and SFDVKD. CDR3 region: CATSDWGVNQPQHF. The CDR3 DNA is TGTGCCACCAGTGATTGGGGGGTGAATCAGCCCCAGCATTTT.

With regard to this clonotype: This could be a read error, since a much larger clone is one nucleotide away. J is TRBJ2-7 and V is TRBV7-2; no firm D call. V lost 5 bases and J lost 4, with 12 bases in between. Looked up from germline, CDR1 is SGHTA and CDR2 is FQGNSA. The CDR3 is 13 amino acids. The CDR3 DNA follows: TGTGCCAGCAGCGTCGTCAGTGAATACGAGCAGTACTTC. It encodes CASSVVSEYEQYF.

The CDR3 DNA is TGCAGTGCTAGTCGAGGGGCTGGGGCCAACGTCCTGACTTTC. Protein: CSASRGAGANVLTF. V and J are TRBV20-1 and TRBJ2-6, with D perhaps given as TRBD1 or TRBD2 (5 bases each). The V gene's germline CDR1 is DFQATT and CDR2 SNEGSKA (reference sequence). The CDR3 sequence is 14 residues long. The V end lost 3 bases, the J end lost 2 bases, and 8 bases lay between the germline ends.

The CDR3 region has the DNA TGCGCCAGCAGCTTGGTAGGGGGTGCGGAGTTCTTC. Translating it yields CASSLVGGAEFF. J is TRBJ2-1 and V is TRBV5-1; TRBD1 is a possible D gene (6 bases). The CDR3 extends over 12 amino acids. Germline V lookup: CDR1 SGHRS, CDR2 YFSETQ. V lost 0 bases, J lost 14 bases, and 12 bases lay in between.

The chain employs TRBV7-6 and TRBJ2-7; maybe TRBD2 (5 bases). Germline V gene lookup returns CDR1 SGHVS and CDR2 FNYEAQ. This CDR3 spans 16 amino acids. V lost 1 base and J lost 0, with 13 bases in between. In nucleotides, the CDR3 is TGTGCCAGCAGCTTAGGCCTCGTTGGAGGCTCCTACGAGCAGTACTTC. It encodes CASSLGLVGGSYEQYF.

The CDR3 DNA reads as TGTGCCAGCAGCGGGATCTCAACTAATGAAAAACTGTTTTTT. Translated: CASSGISTNEKLFF. The chain links TRBV6-1 to TRBJ1-4; D gene unclear. Between the trimmed V and J ends, which lost 6 bases and 0 bases, there was a span of 8 bases. Germline V lookup: CDR1 MNHNS, CDR2 SASEGT. This CDR3 spans 14 amino acids.